The 6 T cell receptor beta chains presented below share a single source sample, sequenced in a study of blood T cells in healthy people across ages. Next came a second PCR, run for about 7 to 12 cycles, which used a sample-barcoded 5' primer along with a J-beta primer mix. TCRdb reprocessed the 5' RACE reads via MiXCR and lists one record per CDR3 protein. The sample includes under 1,000,000 distinct CDR3 sequences, about 34% of them seen just once. The source material was blood. The source of these receptors is a man aged 18 to 29 in good health.

The chain has TRBV5-1 and TRBJ2-1; a possible D gene is TRBD2 (7 bases). V was pared by 5 bases and J by 6 bases, with 27 bases between. The CDR3 covers 18 residues. Germline loops: CDR1 SGHRS, CDR2 YFSETQ. The CDR3 loop reads CASSWGPGRAGASNEQFF. CDR3 in DNA: TGCGCCAGCAGTTGGGGGCCGGGAAGGGCGGGGGCCTCCAATGAGCAGTTCTTC. Drawing the rest from reference TRBV5-1 and TRBJ2-1, the complete variable domain is KAGVTQTPRYLIKTRGQQVTLSCSPISGHRSVSWYQQTPGQGLQFLFEYFSETQRNKGNFPGRFSGRQFSNSRSEMNVSTLELGDSALYLCASSWGPGRAGASNEQFFGPGTRLTVL.

The chain couples TRBV7-2 to TRBJ1-5; possible D gene TRBD1, 5 bases. The ends were cut back, 5 bases at V and 5 bases at J, with 16 bases in the middle. This CDR3 has 15 residues. The germline CDR1 and CDR2 sequences are SGHTA and FQGNSA. CDR3 residues: CASSPSGGWHQPQHF. CDR3 nucleotides: TGTGCCAGCAGCCCCTCGGGGGGGTGGCATCAGCCCCAGCATTTT.

This clonotype was picked up many times. The chain employs TRBV6-2 or TRBV6-3 and TRBJ2-5, with unresolved D. Trimming took 1 base from V and 1 from J, leaving 10 bases between them. From germline, CDR1 is MNHEY and CDR2 SVGEGT. The CDR3 covers 15 residues. The CDR3 coding sequence is TGTGCCAGCAGTTACTACGAAGCACTCCAAGAGACCCAGTACTTC. Its protein is CASSYYEALQETQYF.

The rearrangement joins TRBV20-1 to TRBJ2-5, with D possibly being TRBD1 or TRBD2 (5 bases each). The CDR3 extends over 14 amino acids. Trimming pared 5 bases from V and 4 bases from J, leaving 17 bases between. Germline CDR1 reads DFQATT; CDR2 reads SNEGSKA (reference sequence). CDR3 DNA: TGCAGTGCTGGGGGTGGGGCTAGGCGAGAGACCCAGTACTTC. Residues: CSAGGGARRETQYF.

The V call is TRBV20-1, the J call TRBJ1-1; D perhaps matches TRBD1 (5 bases). Germline V gene sequence: CDR1 DFQATT, CDR2 SNEGSKA (reference sequence). CDR3 length: 12 amino acids. Deletions cut 7 bases from V and 0 bases from J, with 9 bases between. The CDR3 sequence: CSGQGLNTEAFF. CDR3 coding DNA: TGCAGTGGTCAGGGATTGAACACTGAAGCTTTCTTT.

The chain has TRBV29-1 and TRBJ2-2; maybe TRBD2 (7 bases). Germline V gene data show CDR1 as SQVTM and CDR2 as ANQGSEA. Trimming shortened V by 7 bases and J by 2 bases, and 29 bases separated the two germline ends. The CDR3 runs to 19 residues. The CDR3 sequence is CSAQGDSGGLPINTGELFF. Here the CDR3 DNA reads TGCAGCGCCCAAGGGGACTCCGGGGGGCTACCTATAAACACCGGGGAGCTGTTTTTT.